These 2 T cell receptor beta chains came from one sample sequenced in a study of TIL therapy for anti-PD-1-resistant metastatic lung cancer. As for time point: pre-treatment sample, taken before nivolumab and TIL therapy. This was the immunoSEQ v3 assay. Only in-frame clones appear in the TCRdb table, and some are missing; sequencing was by immunoSEQ multiplex PCR. The sample lists 35,000 to 55,000 clones, 79% occurring once. The source was blood, collected at baseline. The source is a man between 65 and 80 years old with non-small cell lung cancer.

This chain joins TRBV6-5 and TRBJ2-6; D is uncertain. V lost 5 bases to trimming and J lost 5 bases, with 10 bases between them. In germline, CDR1 is MNHEY, CDR2 SVGAGI. The CDR3 is 14 amino acids. The CDR3 sequence is CASSGSGRANVLTF. As DNA, the CDR3 is TGTGCCAGCAGTGGATCCGGACGGGCCAACGTCCTGACTTTC.

The sample holds a few counts of this clone. The chain recombines TRBV5-1 with TRBJ1-1; D possibly corresponds to TRBD1 (5 bases). This CDR3 has 15 amino acids. Germline values: CDR1 SGHRS, CDR2 YFSETQ. V was clipped by 0 bases and J by 8 bases, with 17 bases between them. CDR3 sequence (DNA): TGCGCCAGCAGCTTGGCATGGGAGGGGCTTAGGGAAGCTTTCTTT. It yields the protein CASSLAWEGLREAFF.